This T cell receptor (beta chain) was captured by sequencing in a study of blood T cell repertoires in COVID-19. Looking at the study overall: In each case, the material was cDNA or gDNA derived from T cells, B-cell-depleted T cells, or PBMCs.

The germline V and J ends were trimmed by 3 bases and 0 bases, with 11 bases remaining between them. Germline V gives CDR1 LNHDA, CDR2 SQIVND (reference sequence). There are 15 residues in the CDR3. The assay was immunoSEQ multiplex PCR, and TCRdb's table has in-frame clones only and misses some. The table includes some 450,000 clones, approximately 88% detected once. Sequencing was performed on peripheral blood. V is TRBV19 and J is TRBJ1-1; maybe TRBD1 (5 bases). The TCR was taken from a woman aged 45-65 years with COVID-19, enrolled during active disease. CDR3 region: CASSIGHPMNTEAFF. In nucleotides, the CDR3 is TGTGCCAGTAGTATCGGACATCCCATGAACACTGAAGCTTTCTTT.